This TCR beta chain was retrieved from a study of blood T cell repertoires in COVID-19. In the study overall: Samples of COVID-19 (acute and convalescent) were obtained from the United States, Italy and Spain. The cDNA or gDNA used as material had been derived from T cells, B-cell-depleted T cells, or PBMCs.

V was shortened by 2 bases and J by 4 bases, with 8 bases between the two germline ends. Germline CDR1 is SSHAT and CDR2 is FNYEAQ (reference sequence). The CDR3 is made up of 13 amino acids. Original processing methods: Estimated nucleated cell counts came from reference gene primer amplification. Using immunoSEQ multiplex PCR, the repertoire was profiled, and TCRdb retains in-frame clones only, with some absent. D and trimming were read from the DNA, whereas the V and J calls and clone size are those reported in that table. The data show about 170,000 clones, 82% seen once. Material: peripheral blood. The source is a woman older than 75 with active or convalescent COVID-19. V and J are TRBV7-7 and TRBJ2-5; D remains ambiguous. The CDR3 here is CASSLNFRETQYF. CDR3 coding DNA: TGTGCCAGCAGCTTAAATTTCCGAGAGACCCAGTACTTC.